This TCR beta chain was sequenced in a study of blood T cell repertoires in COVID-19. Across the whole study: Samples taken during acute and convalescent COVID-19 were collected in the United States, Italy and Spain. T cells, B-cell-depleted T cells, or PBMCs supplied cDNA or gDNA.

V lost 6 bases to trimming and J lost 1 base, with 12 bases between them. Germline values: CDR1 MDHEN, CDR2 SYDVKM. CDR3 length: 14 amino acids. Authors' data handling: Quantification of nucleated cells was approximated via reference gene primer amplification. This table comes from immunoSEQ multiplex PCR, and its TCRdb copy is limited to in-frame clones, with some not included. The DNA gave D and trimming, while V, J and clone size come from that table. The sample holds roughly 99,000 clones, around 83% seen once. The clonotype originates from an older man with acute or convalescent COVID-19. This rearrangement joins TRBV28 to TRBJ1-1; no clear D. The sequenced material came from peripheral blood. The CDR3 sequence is CASRPGIENTEAFF. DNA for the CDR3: TGTGCCAGCAGGCCGGGGATAGAGAACACTGAAGCTTTCTTT. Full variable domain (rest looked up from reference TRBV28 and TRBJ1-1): DVKVTQSSRYLVKRTGEKVFLECVQDMDHENMFWYRQDPGLGLRLIYFSYDVKMKEKGDIPEGYSVSREKKERFSLILESASTNQTSMYLCASRPGIENTEAFFGQGTRLTVV.